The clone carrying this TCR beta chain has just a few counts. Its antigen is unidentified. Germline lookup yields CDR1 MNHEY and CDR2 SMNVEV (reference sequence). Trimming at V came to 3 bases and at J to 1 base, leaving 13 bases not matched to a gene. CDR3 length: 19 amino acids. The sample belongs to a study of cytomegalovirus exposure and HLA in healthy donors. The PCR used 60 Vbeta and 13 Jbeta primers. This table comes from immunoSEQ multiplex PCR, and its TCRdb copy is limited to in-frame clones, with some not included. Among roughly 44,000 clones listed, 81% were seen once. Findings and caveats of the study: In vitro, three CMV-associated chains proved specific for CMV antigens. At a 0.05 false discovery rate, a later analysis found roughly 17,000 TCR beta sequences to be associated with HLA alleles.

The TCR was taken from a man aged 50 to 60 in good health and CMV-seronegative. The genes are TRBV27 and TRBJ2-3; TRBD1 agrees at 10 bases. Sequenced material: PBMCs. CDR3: CASSLLGLGGTGGTDTQYF. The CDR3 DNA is TGTGCCAGCAGTTTGTTGGGGCTGGGTGGGACAGGGGGCACAGATACGCAGTATTTT.